This record concerns one T cell receptor beta chain sequence. CDR1 is MNHEY, CDR2 SVGEGT, per germline. Trimming at V came to 5 bases and at J to 2 bases, leaving 13 bases not matched to a gene. The CDR3 totals 17 residues. Unique molecular identifiers were used in preparing the TCRbeta library. MiXCR was run by TCRdb on the PCR reads, yielding one entry per CDR3 protein. The table lists about 400,000 distinct CDR3 sequences, about a fifth of them singletons. This specimen belongs to a study of T-cell reconstitution after alpha-beta-depleted transplantation in children. This sequence joins TRBV6-2 or TRBV6-3 and TRBJ2-3; 7 bases fit TRBD1. This specimen consisted of PBMCs from the stem cell graft donor, obtained from the stem cell graft. This TCR was recovered from a human donor who donated a stem cell graft to a child with acute myeloid leukemia. The CDR3 protein is CASSPGTVQTHTDTQYF. The CDR3 DNA follows: TGTGCCAGCAGTCCCGGGACAGTTCAAACACACACAGATACGCAGTATTTT.